These 20 T cell receptor beta chains came from one sample sequenced in a study of cytomegalovirus exposure and HLA in healthy donors. The PCR was carried out with 60 Vbeta primers and 13 Jbeta primers. Profiling relied on immunoSEQ multiplex PCR, and the TCRdb table lists in-frame clones only, not all of them. The sample yields some 130,000 clones, 75% to 85% seen once. The sequenced sample was PBMCs. The receptors stem from a woman aged 40 to 49 in good health and CMV-seropositive.

The rearrangement uses TRBV5-8 and TRBJ1-3; 7 positions match TRBD1. Germline V gene data show CDR1 as SGHTS and CDR2 as YDEGEE. The CDR3 is 16 residues long. J lost 1 base, V lost 4 bases, and 8 bases had no gene match. The CDR3 loop is CASSASGTESGNTIYF. CDR3 coding DNA: TGTGCCAGCAGCGCCTCCGGGACAGAATCTGGAAACACCATATATTTT.

The rearrangement uses TRBV7-9 and TRBJ2-5, with a possible D match to TRBD2 (5 bases). The CDR3 extends over 13 amino acids. V was cut by 1 base and J by 2 bases, with 5 bases left in between. Per the germline V gene, CDR1 is SEHNR and CDR2 is FQNEAQ (reference sequence). This CDR3 reads CASSLGGQETQYF. The CDR3 DNA is TGTGCCAGCAGCTTAGGAGGGCAAGAGACCCAGTACTTC.

The chain is built from TRBV19 and TRBJ1-1, with unresolved D. The germline V gene has CDR1 LNHDA and CDR2 SQIVND (reference sequence). The CDR3 runs to 11 residues. V lost 11 bases and J lost 4, with 11 bases in between. The CDR3 DNA sequence: TGTGCCGGCACACGTGGCACTGAAGCTTTCTTT. This translates into CAGTRGTEAFF.

The chain carries TRBV2 and TRBJ1-2, with 11 positions matching TRBD1. Unmatched junction bases numbered 20, after V lost 11 bases and J lost 6 bases. In germline, CDR1 is SNHLY, CDR2 FYNNEI. This CDR3 spans 17 amino acids. CDR3: CASNLVPGQGAQDGYTF. The CDR3 region has the DNA TGTGCCTCTAACCTGGTACCCGGACAGGGGGCGCAGGATGGCTACACCTTC.

This chain joins TRBV7-9 and TRBJ1-1, with 9 nucleotides matching TRBD1. Per germline, CDR1 SEHNR and CDR2 FQNEAQ (reference sequence). There are 15 residues in the CDR3. Trimming removed 4 bases from V and 1 base from J; junction bases left unmatched: 4. The CDR3 nucleotides are TGTGCCAGCAGCTCAGGACAGGGGACGAACACTGAAGCTTTCTTT. Its protein product is CASSSGQGTNTEAFF.

CDR3 coding DNA: TGTGCCAGCAGCTTAGATTACCCCAGCGCGGGCACTGAAGCTTTCTTT. It is translated as CASSLDYPSAGTEAFF. The V and J genes are TRBV7-2 and TRBJ1-1; D gene unclear. V was cut by 1 base and J by 4 bases, with 16 bases left in between. The CDR3 loop spans 16 amino acids. Per germline, CDR1 SGHTA and CDR2 FQGNSA.

The table lists this clone with a count of one. The rearrangement joins TRBV7-2 to TRBJ2-3; weak D call: TRBD2 (6 bases). The length of the CDR3 is 14 residues. Germline V gene lookup returns CDR1 SGHTA and CDR2 FQGNSA. Trimming pared 5 bases from V and 4 bases from J, leaving 13 bases between. The CDR3 sequence is CASSQGGIADTQYF. CDR3 sequence (DNA): TGTGCCAGCAGCCAAGGAGGGATCGCAGATACGCAGTATTTT.

The gene calls are TRBV11-2 and TRBJ2-5; tentatively, D is TRBD1 (6 bases). CDR1 and CDR2 (germline): SGHAT, FQNNGV. This CDR3 is built from 14 residues. Trimming took 2 bases from V and 2 from J, leaving 9 bases between them. The CDR3 nucleotides are TGTGCCAGCAGCTTATCAGGGGCTCAAGAGACCCAGTACTTC. This sequence encodes CASSLSGAQETQYF.

The chain joins TRBV27 to TRBJ2-2; perhaps TRBD2 as D (5 bases). Trimming removed 8 bases from V and 5 bases from J, with 18 bases in between. The germline V gene encodes CDR1 MNHEY and CDR2 SMNVEV (reference sequence). The CDR3 covers 15 residues. Here the CDR3 DNA reads TGTGCCAGCTACCCATCCTCAGGCGGGACCGGGGAGCTGTTTTTT. Amino acid sequence: CASYPSSGGTGELFF.

V usage is TRBV30 and J usage is TRBJ1-6, with D tentatively TRBD1 (5 bases). The V and J ends lost 2 bases and 0 bases respectively, with 11 bases between them. This CDR3 has 16 residues. CDR1 is GTSNPN and CDR2 is SVGIG in the germline V gene (reference sequence). The CDR3 coding sequence is TGTGCCTGGAGTCCCCAGGGAAGCTCCTATAATTCACCCCTCCACTTT. Translation: CAWSPQGSSYNSPLHF.

This clone was found once. The chain recombines TRBV28 with TRBJ1-4, with 7 bases fitting TRBD1. The germline V gene has CDR1 MDHEN and CDR2 SYDVKM. V trimming: 7 bases; J trimming: 5 bases; junction bases outside the gene matches: 7. This CDR3 contains 14 residues. The CDR3 bases are TGTGCCAGCACCTCGGGACAGTTGAATGAAAAACTGTTTTTT. Translated, it gives CASTSGQLNEKLFF.

Only one count was recorded for this clone. The genes are TRBV29-1 and TRBJ2-7; TRBD1 is a possible D gene (6 bases). Trimming shortened V by 8 bases and J by 2 bases, and 13 bases separated the two germline ends. CDR1 is SQVTM, CDR2 ANQGSEA, per germline. The CDR3 runs to 12 residues. The CDR3: CSTRDNPYEQYF. For the CDR3, the DNA is TGCAGCACACGGGACAACCCCTACGAGCAGTACTTC.

The V call is TRBV2, the J call TRBJ1-4; 11 nucleotides match TRBD1. J gave up 7 bases and V 6 bases, and 22 bases lay outside the gene matches. The CDR3 covers 20 residues. Germline V gives CDR1 SNHLY, CDR2 FYNNEI. This CDR3 reads CASSGPPGQGVGGGGEKLFF. The CDR3 coding sequence is TGTGCCAGCAGCGGACCTCCGGGACAGGGGGTTGGTGGGGGCGGTGAAAAACTGTTTTTT.

This clone was seen only once. The chain couples TRBV6-4 to TRBJ2-1; 9 bases fit TRBD2. Germline CDR1 MRHNA, CDR2 SNTAGT. Losses at the gene ends were 0 bases for V and 10 bases for J; bases not matched to a gene: 10. This CDR3 has 16 amino acids. The CDR3 is CASSDSISGGFREQFF. The CDR3 bases are TGTGCCAGCAGTGACTCAATTAGCGGGGGATTCCGGGAGCAGTTCTTC.

With respect to this clone: A junction end diverges from the germline sequence, so it may reflect a read error. In the same sample, other DNA sequences code for this CDR3. V and J are TRBV28 and TRBJ2-7, with D perhaps matching TRBD2 (6 bases). The V gene's germline CDR1 is MDHEN and CDR2 SYDVKM. The CDR3 sequence is 15 residues long. The CDR3: CASSPVDRDFNEQYF. The DNA for the CDR3 is TGCGCCAGCAGTCCCGTTGACCGGGACTTCAACGAGCAGTACTTC.

V gene TRBV11-2 combines with J gene TRBJ1-2; D is perhaps TRBD1 (5 bases). The germline V gene has CDR1 SGHAT and CDR2 FQNNGV. The CDR3 is 14 amino acids. With 0 bases removed from V and 4 bases from J, the gap between germline ends came to 9 bases. The CDR3 sequence: CASSLDGTVYGYTF. The CDR3 nucleotides are TGTGCCAGCAGCTTAGACGGGACTGTCTATGGCTACACCTTC.

This chain joins TRBV2 and TRBJ2-2; the match to TRBD1 covers 8 bases. Looked up from germline, CDR1 is SNHLY and CDR2 is FYNNEI. V shed 4 bases and J 7 bases; nucleotides not matched to a gene: 14. The CDR3 loop spans 17 amino acids. The CDR3 sequence is CASSANSGQAGSGELFF. The DNA of the CDR3 is TGTGCCAGCAGTGCAAACTCGGGACAGGCAGGTAGCGGGGAGCTGTTTTTT.

V gene TRBV9 combines with J gene TRBJ2-7, with 7 bases identical to TRBD2. Germline-derived CDR1 and CDR2 are SGDLS and YYNGEE. The V gene end was trimmed by 0 bases and the J gene end by 4 bases; junction bases not matched to a gene: 7. The CDR3 extends over 15 amino acids. The CDR3 loop reads CASSVGWEGAYEQYF. The DNA for the CDR3 is TGTGCCAGCAGCGTAGGGTGGGAGGGCGCTTACGAGCAGTACTTC.

The chain links TRBV9 to TRBJ1-1; a possible D gene is TRBD1 (6 bases). Germline CDR1 is SGDLS and CDR2 is YYNGEE. There are 15 residues in the CDR3. V lost 3 bases, J lost 3 bases, and 15 bases lay in between. For the CDR3, the DNA is TGTGCCAGCAGCGCGACAGGTGAAGGGGACACTGAAGCTTTCTTT. Translation: CASSATGEGDTEAFF.

This clone has just one count. The rearrangement uses TRBV15 and TRBJ2-5, with 7 positions matching TRBD2. Germline CDR1 and CDR2: LNHNV and YYDKDF (reference sequence). The CDR3 loop spans 17 amino acids. Trimming removed 5 bases from V and 1 base from J; junction bases left unmatched: 13. The CDR3 here is CATSSGGLAVIQETQYF. The CDR3 bases are TGTGCCACCAGCTCCGGCGGGCTAGCGGTAATCCAAGAGACCCAGTACTTC.